In its sample, the clone carrying this T cell receptor (beta chain) was seen once. The data were obtained in a study of CD8 T cells in Susac syndrome. Negative isolation yielded CD8+ and CD4+ T cells; FACS enriched TEMRA cells. Germline values: CDR1 SGDLS, CDR2 YYNGEE. The V end lost 3 bases, the J end lost 4 bases, and 8 bases lay between the germline ends. This CDR3 comprises 13 residues. With random hexamers, reverse transcription was performed on about 0.5 to 1 ug of RNA. Across 54 Vbeta and 13 Jbeta, immunoSEQ multiplex PCR amplified TCR beta CDR3. A single record per CDR3 protein comes from TCRdb applying MiXCR to the immunoSEQ multiplex PCR reads. The table has about 200,000 distinct CDR3 sequences, roughly 96% seen once.

The sequenced sample consisted of CD4+ T cells from PBMCs. The J gene is TRBJ2-1, the V gene TRBV9; no firm D call. This sequence originates from a human donor with multiple sclerosis. The CDR3 nucleotides read TGTGCCAGCAGCGGAGACAATTACAATGAGCAGTTCTTC. This gives the protein CASSGDNYNEQFF.